One and the same sample provided the 28 T cell receptor beta chains below, sequenced in a study of tumor and adjacent non-tumor tissue in lung cancer. TCRbeta libraries were built with three rounds of nested PCR, modified from ARM-PCR. MiXCR, run by TCRdb on the multiplex PCR reads, gives a single entry per CDR3 protein. Among 200,000 to 250,000 distinct CDR3 sequences listed, roughly 70% were seen once. RNA was extracted from bulk tissue without any cell sorting. The material sequenced was lung tumor tissue. The receptors shown here come from a man in his 60s with non-small cell lung cancer.

This clonotype was counted ten times or more. The V call is TRBV20-1, the J call TRBJ2-5; D might be TRBD2 (6 bases). Between the trimmed V and J ends, which lost 2 bases and 2 bases, there was a span of 18 bases. CDR1 and CDR2 (germline): DFQATT, SNEGSKA (reference sequence). This CDR3 comprises 16 residues. CDR3 in amino acids: CSARRSEGAPQETQYF. CDR3 coding DNA: TGCAGTGCTAGAAGGTCGGAGGGAGCGCCTCAAGAGACCCAGTACTTC.

A note on this clonotype: At one end the junction does not follow the germline gene, possibly because of a read error. The chain couples TRBV12-3 or TRBV12-4 to TRBJ1-1; D is uncertain. This CDR3 has 15 amino acids. The CDR3 here is CATSFPVILNTEAFF. The CDR3 DNA follows: TGTGCCACCAGTTTCCCAGTGATACTGAACACTGAAGCTTTCTTT.

The genes are TRBV4-3 and TRBJ2-1; TRBD1 matches at 8 bases. CDR1 is LGHNA and CDR2 is YSLEER in the germline V gene. The CDR3 runs 13 residues. Unmatched junction bases numbered 6, after V lost 6 bases and J lost 8 bases. The CDR3 DNA is TGCGCCAGCAGACTCGGACAGGGCGATGAGCAGTTCTTC. This sequence encodes CASRLGQGDEQFF.

With respect to this clonotype: This may stem from a read error, because a much larger clone lies one nucleotide away. Without the conserved terminal phenylalanine or tryptophan, this CDR3 likely stems from a read error. The rearrangement links TRBV20-1 to TRBJ1-1; 7 bases fit TRBD1. The V gene's germline CDR1 is DFQATT and CDR2 SNEGSKA (reference sequence). With 6 bases clipped from V and 4 bases from J, the junction kept 11 bases outside the gene matches. The CDR3 covers 14 residues. CDR3 DNA: TGCAGTGCCGCGGGAGGGGACAGAGGCACTGAAGCTTTCGTT. Its protein is CSAAGGDRGTEAFV.

Remarks on this clonotype: A much more abundant neighbour one base away suggests this may be a read error. This rearrangement joins TRBV11-2 to TRBJ1-5; the D is unclear. Germline-derived CDR1 and CDR2 are SGHAT and FQNNGV. This CDR3 has 15 residues. CDR3 nucleotides: TGTACCAGCAGCTTAGATCGACACCCGAGCCAGCCCCAGCATTTT. Amino acid sequence: CTSSLDRHPSQPQHF.

V and J are TRBV6-5 and TRBJ1-1, with D unclear. V was pared by 6 bases and J by 4 bases, with 12 bases between. The CDR3 runs to 13 residues. Germline V gene data show CDR1 as MNHEY and CDR2 as SVGAGI. The CDR3 region is CASRAHRVTEAFF. As DNA, the CDR3 is TGTGCCAGCAGGGCACATCGGGTCACTGAAGCTTTCTTT.

A remark on this clonotype: The junction differs from germline at one of its ends, possibly a read error. The chain recombines TRBV15 with TRBJ2-2, with D unresolved. The CDR3 contains 15 residues. Germline V gene lookup returns CDR1 LNHNV and CDR2 YYDKDF (reference sequence). The CDR3 here is CATSRAGTVAGELFF. The CDR3 DNA is TGTGCCACTAGCAGAGCCGGAACGGTTGCCGGGGAGCTGTTTTTT. Full variable domain (remainder filled in from reference TRBV15 and TRBJ2-2): DAMVIQNPRYQVTQFGKPVTLSCSQTLNHNVMYWYQQKSSQAPKLLFHYYDKDFNNEADTPDNFQSRRPNTSFCFLDIRSPGLGDTAMYLCATSRAGTVAGELFFGEGSRLTVL.

V gene TRBV11-2 combines with J gene TRBJ2-2; 7 nucleotides line up with TRBD1. Per the germline V gene, CDR1 is SGHAT and CDR2 is FQNNGV. The CDR3 extends over 15 amino acids. CDR3 region: CTNSSTGIITGELFF. CDR3 nucleotides: TGTACTAACAGCTCGACAGGGATAATTACCGGGGAGCTGTTTTTT.

A word on this clonotype: A much larger clone differs from this one at a single base, so this may be a read error. The chain carries TRBV5-4 and TRBJ2-3; tentatively, D is TRBD2 (6 bases). Germline CDR1 and CDR2: SGHNT and YYREEE (reference sequence). CDR3 size: 16 residues. V lost 0 bases to trimming and J lost 5 bases, with 16 bases between them. Here the CDR3 DNA reads TGTGCCAGCAGCTTGGACGGGAGACCTGGCAGAGATACGCAGTATTTT. This codes for CASSLDGRPGRDTQYF.

On this clonotype: The CDR3 does not close with the conserved phenylalanine or tryptophan, likely indicating a read error. The J gene is TRBJ2-5, the V gene TRBV2, with a tentative D call TRBD1 (5 bases). Germline assignment: CDR1 SNHLY and CDR2 FYNNEI. The CDR3 sequence is 12 residues long. V was trimmed by 8 bases and J by 7 bases, leaving 14 bases between them. The CDR3 is CASAAYQGTQYL. The CDR3 DNA reads as TGTGCCAGCGCGGCCTATCAGGGGACCCAGTACTTA.

The chain links TRBV7-3 to TRBJ2-1; D possibly corresponds to TRBD1 (6 bases). With 4 bases removed from V and 8 bases from J, the gap between germline ends came to 18 bases. CDR1 is SGHTA, CDR2 FQGTGA, per germline. CDR3 length: 15 amino acids. Here the CDR3 DNA reads TGTGCCAGCAGCTCCGATCAGGGGATTTACGATGAGCAGTTCTTC. Its protein is CASSSDQGIYDEQFF.

Note on this clonotype: This may be a read error, as it is one base from a much larger clone. V and J are TRBV14 and TRBJ1-2; no clear D. This CDR3 is built from 12 residues. CDR1 is SGHDN, CDR2 FVKESK, per germline. The CDR3 spells CACSFGGYGYTF. The DNA of the CDR3 is TGTGCCTGCAGCTTCGGAGGCTATGGCTACACCTTC.

Details on this clonotype: Mismatch with germline at one junction end may stem from a read error. This chain links TRBV29-1 with TRBJ1-2, with a possible D match to TRBD1 (6 bases). Germline V CDR1 and CDR2: SQVTM, ANQGSEA. The CDR3 runs to 12 residues. CDR3 nucleotide sequence: TGCAGCGTCAGGACAGTTAACTATGGCTACGCCTTC. Translation gives CSVRTVNYGYAF.

V and J are TRBV5-1 and TRBJ2-3; 9 bases are shared with TRBD1. Germline V CDR1 and CDR2: SGHRS, YFSETQ. This CDR3 has 15 amino acids. V dropped 0 bases and J dropped 5; count of bases not matched to a gene: 4. CDR3 sequence (DNA): TGCGCCAGCAGCTTGGCACAGGGGGCCGAAGATACGCAGTATTTT. Translated: CASSLAQGAEDTQYF.

A note on this clonotype: Sequence at one end of the junction differs from germline and may be a read error. The rearrangement joins TRBV20-1 to TRBJ2-2, with TRBD1 matching over 9 bases. The germline CDR1 and CDR2 sequences are DFQATT and SNEGSKA (reference sequence). CDR3 length: 14 amino acids. The CDR3 reads CGARGTGNTEELFF. DNA of the CDR3: TGCGGTGCTAGGGGGACAGGGAACACCGAGGAGCTGTTTTTT.

Note on this clonotype: At one end, the junction sequence differs from germline, possibly due to a read error. The CDR3 nucleotides are TGCTGTGCCAGAGGTCAGGTAGCGGAGGTTCAGTACTTC. Amino acids: CCARGQVAEVQYF. This chain links TRBV20-1 with TRBJ2-4; perhaps TRBD2 as D (6 bases). CDR1 and CDR2 (germline): DFQATT, SNEGSKA (reference sequence). The CDR3 length is 13 residues.

This clonotype came up a few times. The chain is built from TRBV12-3 or TRBV12-4 and TRBJ2-2; D ambiguous. The ends were cut back, 6 bases at V and 2 bases at J, with 13 bases in the middle. The CDR3 extends over 15 amino acids. CDR3 sequence reads: CASRSDSRNTGELFF. The DNA for the CDR3 is TGTGCCAGCAGATCAGACTCCCGAAACACCGGGGAGCTGTTTTTT.

For this clonotype: An end of the junction differs from the germline gene, which may be a read error. V usage is TRBV20-1 and J usage is TRBJ1-2; D gene uncertain. This CDR3 spans 13 amino acids. The germline V gene encodes CDR1 DFQATT and CDR2 SNEGSKA (reference sequence). The CDR3, as DNA: TGCAGTGTTCCCAGCCCCCGCAACTCGGGCTACATCTTC. Protein: CSVPSPRNSGYIF.

Regarding this clonotype: At one of its ends the junction is not consistent with the germline gene, which may arise from a read error. The CDR3 sequence: CVSSPWDEAGEQYF. The CDR3 bases are TGTGTCAGCAGCCCCTGGGACGAAGCTGGCGAGCAGTACTTC. This chain joins TRBV11-3 and TRBJ2-7; D possibly matches TRBD1 or TRBD2 (5 bases each). CDR1 is SGHNT, CDR2 YENEEA, per germline. CDR3 length: 14 residues.

About this clonotype: As the CDR3 is not closed by the conserved phenylalanine or tryptophan, this likely results from a read error. The chain uses TRBV20-1 and TRBJ2-7; D is unclear. Germline V lookup: CDR1 DFQATT, CDR2 SNEGSKA (reference sequence). The CDR3 consists of 12 residues. CDR3 region: CSVGRLGYEQYL. The CDR3 DNA is TGTAGTGTAGGGCGACTTGGCTACGAGCAGTACCTC.

Only a few counts were recorded for this clonotype. The CDR3 does not close with the conserved phenylalanine or tryptophan, likely indicating a read error. The chain's CDR3 is CSVREAGYTL. The DNA for the CDR3 is TGCAGCGTCAGGGAGGCTGGCTACACCCTC. J is TRBJ1-2 and V is TRBV29-1; D is perhaps TRBD1 (5 bases). CDR1 and CDR2 (germline): SQVTM, ANQGSEA. The CDR3 is 10 residues long. Trimming took 6 bases from V and 7 from J, leaving 9 bases between them.

Concerning this clonotype: A junction end diverges from the germline sequence, so it may reflect a read error. The chain has TRBV5-4 and TRBJ2-7; D is perhaps TRBD2 (6 bases). The CDR3 is made up of 14 amino acids. From germline, CDR1 is SGHNT and CDR2 YYREEE (reference sequence). CDR3 in amino acids: CASNRGGGNYEQYF. The CDR3 bases are TGTGCCAGCAACCGCGGTGGGGGGAACTACGAGCAGTATTTC.

This clonotype showed up just a few times. The chain uses TRBV30 and TRBJ2-5; D perhaps matches TRBD1 (6 bases). Per the germline V gene, CDR1 is GTSNPN and CDR2 is SVGIG (reference sequence). Trimming took off 4 bases at V and 2 bases at J, with 8 bases between the two ends. CDR3 length: 12 amino acids. The CDR3 nucleotides read TGTGCCTGGACTGGACAGCAAGAGACCCAGTACTTC. This sequence encodes CAWTGQQETQYF.

Details on this clonotype: At one of its ends the junction is not consistent with the germline gene, which may arise from a read error. The J gene is TRBJ2-1, the V gene TRBV6-5; possibly TRBD1 or TRBD2 for D (5 bases each). Germline V gene lookup returns CDR1 MNHEY and CDR2 SVGAGI. This CDR3 contains 17 residues. CDR3 DNA sequence: TGTGCCGGCAGTTACTCGATCATGAGGGGCCAAAACAATGAGCAGTTCTTC. Protein product: CAGSYSIMRGQNNEQFF.

This clonotype is a singleton in its sample. The final CDR3 position lacks the conserved phenylalanine or tryptophan, pointing to a likely read error. The DNA is omitted, as the CDR3 cannot be located on it reliably, and the CDR3 follows TCRdb's listing. This chain uses TRBV4-2 with TRBJ1-4. CDR1 and CDR2 from the germline V gene are LGHNA and YNFKEQ. The CDR3 extends over 15 residues, inclusive of both ends. This CDR3 reads CASSQDLYVNEKLFV.

The chain joins TRBV20-1 to TRBJ2-7; D may be TRBD2 (7 bases). V gave up 6 bases and J gave up 6 bases, with 15 bases separating them. Per germline, CDR1 DFQATT and CDR2 SNEGSKA (reference sequence). The CDR3 is 12 amino acids. The CDR3 region is CSAIGGDPEQYF. In nucleotides, the CDR3 is TGCAGTGCCATAGGGGGGGACCCCGAGCAGTACTTC.

The chain has TRBV11-2 and TRBJ2-6; a possible D gene is TRBD1 (5 bases). CDR3 size: 15 residues. Germline V lookup: CDR1 SGHAT, CDR2 FQNNGV. V lost 5 bases to trimming and J lost 4 bases, with 12 bases between them. The CDR3 sequence: CASSGALSGANVLTF. The CDR3 DNA reads as TGTGCCAGCAGCGGGGCGTTATCCGGGGCCAACGTCCTGACTTTC.

There are many counts of this clonotype. The rearrangement uses TRBV5-1 and TRBJ2-3; tentative D call: TRBD2 (6 bases). The germline V gene encodes CDR1 SGHRS and CDR2 YFSETQ. The V gene lost 3 bases and the J gene lost 5 bases, with 19 bases spanning the gap. The CDR3 consists of 16 residues. CDR3 DNA sequence: TGCGCCAGCAGCTCCGAGCGCCCGGGAGCCGGAGATACGCAGTATTTT. Translated: CASSSERPGAGDTQYF.